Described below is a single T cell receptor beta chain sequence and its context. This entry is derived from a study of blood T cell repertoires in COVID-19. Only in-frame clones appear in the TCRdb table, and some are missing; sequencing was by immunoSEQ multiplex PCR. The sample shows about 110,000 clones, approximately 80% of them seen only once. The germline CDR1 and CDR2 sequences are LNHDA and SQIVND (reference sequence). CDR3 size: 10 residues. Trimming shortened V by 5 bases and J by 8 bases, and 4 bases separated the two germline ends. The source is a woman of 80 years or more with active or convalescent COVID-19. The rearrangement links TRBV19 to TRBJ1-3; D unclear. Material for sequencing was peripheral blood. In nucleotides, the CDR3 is TGTGCCAGTAGTGGGCACACCATATATTTT. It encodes CASSGHTIYF.